These 20 T cell receptor beta chains came from one sample sequenced in a study of beta chain features in type 1 diabetes. Reverse transcription of all isolated RNA meant that expressed TCRB transcripts were sequenced. Assay used: immunoSEQ multiplex PCR; TCRdb lists only in-frame clones, some missing. The sample contains about 370,000 clones, roughly 16% of which appear only once. Sequenced material: naive CD4+ T cells from blood. The receptors originated from a young woman in good health.

This rearrangement joins TRBV7-2 to TRBJ1-2; D not certain. The CDR3 has 14 residues. Deletions cut 5 bases from V and 8 bases from J, with 18 bases between. CDR1 and CDR2 (germline): SGHTA, FQGNSA. The CDR3 DNA reads TGTGCCAGCAGCCCCCCCAACGACGGCGGAGGCTACACCTTC. Translation gives CASSPPNDGGGYTF.

This clone turned up a few times. The V call is TRBV30, the J call TRBJ2-5; possible D gene TRBD1, 6 bases. CDR1 GTSNPN and CDR2 SVGIG come from the germline V gene (reference sequence). CDR3 size: 14 residues. V was pared by 3 bases and J by 1 base, with 12 bases between. CDR3 residues: CAWRKGQLQETQYF. The CDR3 DNA reads as TGTGCCTGGAGGAAAGGACAGCTCCAAGAGACCCAGTACTTC.

This clone has just a few counts. For the CDR3, the DNA is TGTGCCAGCAGCTTAGAGACGGGAGGGCCGTACAATGAGCAGTTCTTC. Translating it yields CASSLETGGPYNEQFF. The gene calls are TRBV13 and TRBJ2-1; 8 positions match TRBD2. The CDR3 loop spans 16 amino acids. V lost 1 base to trimming and J lost 4 bases; unmatched junction nucleotides: 6. CDR1 is PRHDT, CDR2 FYEKMQ, per germline (reference sequence).

This clone was observed a handful of times. The gene calls are TRBV7-3 and TRBJ2-1; a weak D match, TRBD2 (5 bases). Trimming stripped 0 bases from V and 14 bases from J, with 17 bases between. CDR1 is SGHTA, CDR2 FQGTGA, per germline. The CDR3 extends over 14 amino acids. The CDR3 loop reads CASSLTAGVGVKFF. The DNA of the CDR3 is TGTGCCAGCAGCTTAACGGCCGGGGTCGGGGTCAAGTTCTTC.

This chain connects TRBV9 to TRBJ2-1; D is perhaps TRBD2 (6 bases). The V and J ends lost 0 bases and 6 bases respectively, with 13 bases between them. The CDR3 contains 15 residues. CDR1 and CDR2 from the germline V gene are SGDLS and YYNGEE. The CDR3 loop reads CASSVDPKAGNEQFF. DNA of the CDR3: TGTGCCAGCAGCGTAGATCCCAAAGCGGGCAATGAGCAGTTCTTC.

V and J are TRBV5-1 and TRBJ1-2; 7 bases match TRBD1. The V gene end was trimmed by 6 bases and the J gene end by 6 bases; junction bases not matched to a gene: 11. The CDR3 is 14 residues long. From germline, CDR1 is SGHRS and CDR2 YFSETQ. As DNA, the CDR3 is TGCGCCAGCAAGATATCCGGGACAGTCGATGGCTACACCTTC. It codes for CASKISGTVDGYTF. The full variable domain, with the rest looked up from reference TRBV5-1 and TRBJ1-2, is KAGVTQTPRYLIKTRGQQVTLSCSPISGHRSVSWYQQTPGQGLQFLFEYFSETQRNKGNFPGRFSGRQFSNSRSEMNVSTLELGDSALYLCASKISGTVDGYTFGSGTRLTVV.

V gene TRBV29-1 combines with J gene TRBJ1-1; D is perhaps TRBD1 (5 bases). V lost 1 base, J lost 4 bases, and 13 bases lay in between. Germline CDR1 is SQVTM and CDR2 is ANQGSEA. The CDR3 covers 14 residues. CDR3 nucleotide sequence: TGCAGCGTTGAAGTCAGGGCCCAGGGCACTGAAGCTTTCTTT. This translates into CSVEVRAQGTEAFF. The whole variable domain, remainder taken from reference TRBV29-1 and TRBJ1-1, is SAVISQKPSRDICQRGTSLTIQCQVDSQVTMMFWYRQQPGQSLTLIATANQGSEATYESGFVIDKFPISRPNLTFSTLTVSNMSPEDSSIYLCSVEVRAQGTEAFFGQGTRLTVV.

The chain uses TRBV7-9 and TRBJ2-5, with D hard to call. V was shortened by 1 base and J by 0 bases, with 9 bases between the two germline ends. This CDR3 has 15 residues. Per the germline V gene, CDR1 is SEHNR and CDR2 is FQNEAQ (reference sequence). The CDR3 here is CASSLGQKYQETQYF. The CDR3 nucleotides are TGTGCCAGCAGCTTAGGTCAGAAGTACCAAGAGACCCAGTACTTC.

In this sample, this clone turned up once. The genes are TRBV14 and TRBJ1-4; no reliable D call. The CDR3 has 14 residues. The V end lost 5 bases, the J end lost 1 base, and 8 bases lay between the germline ends. CDR1 SGHDN and CDR2 FVKESK come from the germline V gene. Here the CDR3 DNA reads TGTGCCAGCAGCTCACGGGGAACTAATGAAAAACTGTTTTTT. Translated, it gives CASSSRGTNEKLFF.

J is TRBJ2-7 and V is TRBV2; tentative D call: TRBD1 (6 bases). V lost 6 bases to trimming and J lost 5 bases, with 17 bases between them. The length of the CDR3 is 14 residues. The germline CDR1 and CDR2 sequences are SNHLY and FYNNEI. The CDR3 is CASRDNRVNHEQYF. The CDR3 DNA reads as TGTGCCAGCAGAGATAACAGGGTAAACCACGAGCAGTACTTC.

This chain connects TRBV29-1 to TRBJ2-1, with 10 positions matching TRBD2. J was trimmed by 8 bases and V by 0 bases; bases with no gene match: 4. Germline V CDR1 and CDR2: SQVTM, ANQGSEA. CDR3 length: 14 amino acids. The CDR3, as DNA: TGCAGCGTTGAAGAGCTAGCGGGAGTGGATGAGCAGTTCTTC. Translated: CSVEELAGVDEQFF.

This clone was counted a few times. This chain connects TRBV28 to TRBJ2-7; 9 nucleotides agree with TRBD2. The CDR3 totals 15 residues. Germline V gene data show CDR1 as MDHEN and CDR2 as SYDVKM. Trimming at V came to 6 bases and at J to 1 base, leaving 7 bases not matched to a gene. CDR3 loop: CASSVYAGGSYEQYF. The CDR3 bases are TGTGCCAGCAGCGTCTACGCGGGAGGGTCCTACGAGCAGTACTTC.

This clone was observed a few times. The chain is built from TRBV30 and TRBJ1-1, with 7 bases that match TRBD1. Trimming at V came to 5 bases and at J to 4 bases, leaving 1 base not matched to a gene. Germline V gene lookup returns CDR1 GTSNPN and CDR2 SVGIG (reference sequence). This CDR3 has 11 amino acids. CDR3 loop: CAWDRVTEAFF. The CDR3 DNA sequence: TGTGCCTGGGACAGGGTCACTGAAGCTTTCTTT.

This clone was detected a few times. The V and J genes are TRBV7-9 and TRBJ2-5; 9 bases fit TRBD1. The trim removed 5 bases at V and 4 bases at J, leaving 8 bases unmatched. The length of the CDR3 is 15 residues. The germline V gene has CDR1 SEHNR and CDR2 FQNEAQ (reference sequence). Here the CDR3 DNA reads TGTGCCAGCAGCCTACCGGGACAGGGCACAGAGACCCAGTACTTC. This encodes CASSLPGQGTETQYF.

In this sample, this clone turned up a few times. The CDR3 region is CASSLVYEQYF. CDR3 coding DNA: TGTGCCAGCAGCTTGGTATACGAGCAGTACTTC. The J gene is TRBJ2-7, the V gene TRBV5-5; no clear D gene. The CDR3 consists of 11 residues. Trimming removed 0 bases at V and 4 bases at J, with 2 bases between. Germline CDR1 is SGHKS and CDR2 is YYEKEE (reference sequence).

This clone was seen more than once but under ten times. The chain links TRBV28 to TRBJ2-3; TRBD2 agrees at 13 bases. The CDR3 is 15 residues long. With V trimmed by 9 bases and J by 5 bases, 8 bases remained unmatched. Germline CDR1 and CDR2: MDHEN and SYDVKM. The CDR3 reads CASDGLAGAVDTQYF. DNA for the CDR3: TGTGCCAGTGACGGACTAGCGGGAGCCGTAGATACGCAGTATTTT.

V gene TRBV7-2 combines with J gene TRBJ2-2; D might be TRBD1 (5 bases). CDR3 length: 13 amino acids. Trimming pared 4 bases from V and 7 bases from J, leaving 10 bases between. Germline V gene lookup returns CDR1 SGHTA and CDR2 FQGNSA. CDR3 nucleotides: TGTGCCAGCAGCTCTCAGGGTGTCGGGGAGCTGTTTTTT. Translation: CASSSQGVGELFF.

The J gene is TRBJ2-7, the V gene TRBV27, with a weak D call TRBD1 (7 bases). V dropped 5 bases and J dropped 1 base, with 12 bases sitting between them. In germline, CDR1 is MNHEY, CDR2 SMNVEV (reference sequence). The CDR3 is made up of 14 amino acids. The CDR3 region is CASSPTGRSYEQYF. DNA of the CDR3: TGTGCCAGCAGTCCGACAGGGAGGTCCTACGAGCAGTACTTC.

This clone was recorded a few times. The chain joins TRBV6-6 to TRBJ2-1; 10 bases agree with TRBD1. The CDR3 extends over 14 amino acids. Germline assignment: CDR1 MNHNY and CDR2 SVGAGI (reference sequence). The ends lost 8 bases at V and 7 bases at J; junction bases unmatched: 8. This chain's CDR3 is CASGRDRGRNEQFF. The CDR3, as DNA: TGTGCCAGCGGACGGGACAGGGGACGGAATGAGCAGTTCTTC.

This chain connects TRBV5-4 to TRBJ1-5, with TRBD1 matching over 10 bases. This CDR3 is built from 14 residues. Trimming took 4 bases from V and 6 from J; bases not matched to a gene: 4. Germline V CDR1 and CDR2: SGHNT, YYREEE (reference sequence). The CDR3 coding sequence is TGTGCCAGCAGCCGACAGGGGGCAAGTCAGCCCCAGCATTTT. Translation gives CASSRQGASQPQHF.